The rows below give T cell receptor beta chains drawn from one sample of a study of cytomegalovirus exposure and HLA in healthy donors. The table came from immunoSEQ multiplex PCR; TCRdb's copy has only in-frame clones and leaves some out. The sample yields about 260,000 clones, 84% seen once. The sample was PBMCs. The receptors come from a woman between 40 and 50 years old in good health and CMV-seropositive. Each CDR3 is given with its conserved first and last residue. D genes are given only for firm matches. Size tells how often a clone was seen (once, few, many) or the class of an expanded clone, and some rows leave it out.

D gene	V gene	clone size	J gene	CDR3 length	CDR3 DNA	CDR3 protein
NA	TRBV19	NA	TRBJ1-5	15	TGTGCCAGTAGTCTCGACTCCTCCGGCAATCAGCCCCAGCATTTT	CASSLDSSGNQPQHF
TRBD2	TRBV7-9	NA	TRBJ2-1	16	TGTGCCAGCAGCTTAGTTTGGCTAGCGGGAGGAATGGTGCAGTTCTTC	CASSLVWLAGGMVQFF
TRBD1	TRBV7-9	NA	TRBJ1-4	16	TGTGCCAGCAGCTTAGAAGGGGGGACAGGCAATGAAAAACTGTTTTTT	CASSLEGGTGNEKLFF
NA	TRBV30	NA	TRBJ2-3	14	TGTGCCTGGAGTGCGAGTGGTCGAACAGATACGCAGTATTTT	CAWSASGRTDTQYF
TRBD1	TRBV28	NA	TRBJ2-5	16	TGTGCCAGCAGCTCGACAGGGGGACTTTACCAAGAGACCCAGTACTTC	CASSSTGGLYQETQYF
NA	TRBV5-8	once	TRBJ1-5	15	TGTGCCAGCAGCCCTAGTCAGGGTATCCCTCAGCCCCAGCATTTT	CASSPSQGIPQPQHF
NA	TRBV6-6	NA	TRBJ2-7	13	TGTGCCAGCAGTACGAGGGGAGGCTACGAGCAGTACTTC	CASSTRGGYEQYF
TRBD1	TRBV28	NA	TRBJ2-7	15	TGTGCCAGCAGTTCGACAACCTTACAGGGGTACGAGCAGTACTTC	CASSSTTLQGYEQYF
NA	TRBV28	NA	TRBJ2-5	14	TGTGCCAGCAGTTCAAGGCTCCCGGGGGAGACCCAGTACTTC	CASSSRLPGETQYF
TRBD2	TRBV5-1	NA	TRBJ2-7	14	TGCGCCAGCAGCATGACTAGCGGGAATAACGAGCAGTACTTC	CASSMTSGNNEQYF
NA	TRBV7-9	once	TRBJ1-1	13	TGTGCCAGCACCATCCCGGGTAACACTGAAGCTTTCTTT	CASTIPGNTEAFF
TRBD1	TRBV28	NA	TRBJ2-7	14	TGTGCCAGCAGTTCTCGGGACAGGGACCACGAGCAGTACTTC	CASSSRDRDHEQYF
TRBD1	TRBV5-1	NA	TRBJ1-1	16	TGCGCCAGCAGCCCTGGACAGGGTGGGCTGAACACTGAAGCTTTCTTT	CASSPGQGGLNTEAFF
NA	TRBV5-1	once	TRBJ2-7	17	TGCGCCAGCAGCCCCGACAGGGGTCTAGCGGGGTTTGGTGAGCAGTACTTC	CASSPDRGLAGFGEQYF
TRBD1	TRBV6-1	few	TRBJ1-6	15	TGTGCCAGCAGGAAGGACAGGGTTGACAATTCACCCCTCCACTTT	CASRKDRVDNSPLHF
NA	TRBV28	few	TRBJ1-5	16	TGTGCCAGCAGCTCCTCCCCCCTCGGTCATAATCAGCCCCAGCATTTT	CASSSSPLGHNQPQHF
TRBD1	TRBV6-6	NA	TRBJ2-7	13	TGTGCCAGCAGTTCACAGGGGACCTACGAGCAGTACTTC	CASSSQGTYEQYF
NA	TRBV19	few	TRBJ2-5	18	TGTGCCAGTAGTAAAGACTCACCGGGGGCTAGCGGACAAGAGACCCAGTACTTC	CASSKDSPGASGQETQYF
TRBD1	TRBV28	NA	TRBJ1-5	14	TGTGCCAGCAGTCCACAGGGGGCGAGGCAGCCCCAGCATTTT	CASSPQGARQPQHF
NA	TRBV7-2	NA	TRBJ1-1	14	TGTGCCAGCAGCTTAGACCAGTCTCCCACTGAAGCTTTCTTT	CASSLDQSPTEAFF
TRBD2	TRBV15	NA	TRBJ2-1	14	TGTGCCACCAGCAGAGGTAGCGGGAGTAATGAGCAGTTCTTC	CATSRGSGSNEQFF
TRBD2	TRBV5-6	NA	TRBJ2-7	13	TGTGCCAGCACGGCGGGAGGGCCGTACGAGCAGTACTTC	CASTAGGPYEQYF
NA	TRBV11-3	NA	TRBJ2-7	12	TGTGCCAGCAGAGCTCCTAGCAGCGAGCAGTACTTC	CASRAPSSEQYF
NA	TRBV7-2	NA	TRBJ2-3	16	TGTGCCAGCAGCTTGGGACACCCGTATAGCACAGATACGCAGTATTTT	CASSLGHPYSTDTQYF
TRBD2	TRBV30	NA	TRBJ2-3	16	TGTGCCTGGAGCCTCGGTGAAGCGGGAGGCGTAGATACGCAGTATTTT	CAWSLGEAGGVDTQYF
NA	TRBV7-9	NA	TRBJ1-2	16	TGTGCCAGCAGCTTAGCTTCAGGGAAATCCGCACCTGGCTACACCTTC	CASSLASGKSAPGYTF
TRBD1	TRBV7-9	NA	TRBJ2-7	14	TGTGCCAGCAGCTGGGCCGACAGGGGCTACGAGCAGTACTTC	CASSWADRGYEQYF
TRBD2	TRBV28	once	TRBJ2-1	16	TGTGCCAGCAGCCCTGAAATAGCGGGCTCCTACAATGAGCAGTTCTTC	CASSPEIAGSYNEQFF
TRBD1	TRBV7-2	NA	TRBJ1-5	15	TGTGCCAGCAGCTTAGCAGCAGGGGGCCAGCAGCCCCAGCATTTT	CASSLAAGGQQPQHF
TRBD2	TRBV7-8	NA	TRBJ2-7	15	TGTGCCAGCAGCTCAGGACTAGCGGGAGGCTACGAGCAGTACTTC	CASSSGLAGGYEQYF
TRBD1	TRBV6-1	NA	TRBJ2-7	14	TGTGCCAGCAGGGGACAGGGACTGAACTACGAGCAGTACTTC	CASRGQGLNYEQYF
NA	TRBV28	NA	TRBJ2-2	13	TGTGCCAGCAGAGCGTCGAACACCGGGGAGCTGTTTTTT	CASRASNTGELFF
NA	TRBV7-9	NA	TRBJ1-1	12	TGTGCCATTTCGACACGATACACTGAAGCTTTCTTT	CAISTRYTEAFF
NA	TRBV11-2	once	TRBJ1-5	12	TGTGCCAGCAGCTTAGGACTAGGGCCCCAGCATTTT	CASSLGLGPQHF
NA	TRBV21-1	NA	TRBJ2-7	16	TGTGCCAGCAGCAATGGGACTAGCGGGATGGGGTACGAGCAGTACTTC	CASSNGTSGMGYEQYF
TRBD1	TRBV14	NA	TRBJ2-7	13	TGTGCCAGCAGCCTATCACAGGGGACGAGTATGTACTTC	CASSLSQGTSMYF
TRBD2	TRBV7-9	NA	TRBJ2-2	16	TGTGCCAGCAGTATCCTAGCGGGAGCGAGCACCGGGGAGCTGTTTTTT	CASSILAGASTGELFF
NA	TRBV25-1	NA	TRBJ1-1	18	TGTGCCAGCAGTGAACTGTATGACCCGGCAGGGTGGAACACTGAAGCTTTCTTT	CASSELYDPAGWNTEAFF
NA	TRBV19	NA	TRBJ2-5	13	TGTGCCAGTAGTAGTGGGAGCCAAGAGACCCAGTACTTC	CASSSGSQETQYF
TRBD1	TRBV29-1	NA	TRBJ2-7	11	TGCAGCGTGGAGACAGGGTACGAGCAGTACTTC	CSVETGYEQYF
NA	TRBV14	NA	TRBJ2-3	15	TGTGCCAGCAACCCTACAGGTGATATCACAGATACGCAGTATTTT	CASNPTGDITDTQYF
TRBD2	TRBV4-2	NA	TRBJ2-1	16	TGTGCCAGCAGCCAACCCGGGACTAGCGGACACAATGAGCAGTTCTTC	CASSQPGTSGHNEQFF
TRBD1	TRBV30	NA	TRBJ2-7	15	TGTGCCTGGAACCAACCCGGGACAGGACTTTACGAGCAGTACTTC	CAWNQPGTGLYEQYF
TRBD1	TRBV4-2	NA	TRBJ1-3	17	TGTGCCAGCACCCTATCCGGGACAGATACCTCTGGAAACACCATATATTTT	CASTLSGTDTSGNTIYF
TRBD1	TRBV7-3	few	TRBJ2-2	15	TGTGCCAGCAGCTCCCCGGGACAGGGAACCGGGGAGCTGTTTTTT	CASSSPGQGTGELFF
NA	TRBV5-4	NA	TRBJ2-5	14	TGTGCCAGCAGCTTGTATCGGTCGGGTTTGTCCCAGTACTTC	CASSLYRSGLSQYF